These T cell receptor beta chains were read from a single sample in a study of blood T cell repertoires in COVID-19. Assay used: immunoSEQ multiplex PCR; TCRdb lists only in-frame clones, some missing. In the table there are a few hundred thousand clones, 88% of which are singletons. Sequencing used peripheral blood. All receptors derive from a woman in her seventies with COVID-19, enrolled during active disease. Both conserved end residues are part of each CDR3. The D gene is left open where the match is weak. Clone size is shown for a subset of rows, as once, few, many or a class of expanded clone.

V	size	D	J	DNA	CDR3
TRBV6-5	.	TRBD2	TRBJ2-7	TGTGCCAGCAGTTACCCGGGGGGGGAGCAGTACTTC	CASSYPGGEQYF
TRBV30	.	TRBD2	TRBJ2-7	TGTGCCTGGAGGCCTCCGGGACTAGCGGCCTACGAGCAGTACTTC	CAWRPPGLAAYEQYF
TRBV7-2	.	TRBD1	TRBJ2-5	TGTGCCAGCAGCCCGTCCGGGACAGGGGGTCAAGAGACCCAGTACTTC	CASSPSGTGGQETQYF
TRBV28	.	.	TRBJ2-7	TGTGCCAGCAGTTTATATTGGCAGGGCCACTCCTACGAGCAGTACTTC	CASSLYWQGHSYEQYF
TRBV7-3	.	.	TRBJ2-6	TGTGCCAGCAGCTTAACAGGCGGTGGGGCCAACGTCCTGACTTTC	CASSLTGGGANVLTF
TRBV5-1	.	TRBD2	TRBJ2-7	TGCGCCAGCAGCGGGGGACTAGCGGGAGTACCCTACGAGCAGTACTTC	CASSGGLAGVPYEQYF
TRBV6-1	.	TRBD2	TRBJ2-1	TGTGCCAGCAGTGAAATCCTAGCGGGAGTTTACAATGAGCAGTTCTTC	CASSEILAGVYNEQFF
TRBV5-1	.	TRBD1	TRBJ2-1	TGCGCCAGCAGCTTGGGTGGGGACAGGGGCCTCTACAATGAGCAGTTCTTC	CASSLGGDRGLYNEQFF
TRBV5-1	.	.	TRBJ1-2	TGCGCCAGCAGCACCGGACAGACGAACTATGGCTACACCTTC	CASSTGQTNYGYTF
TRBV28	.	TRBD2	TRBJ2-3	TGTGCCAGCAGTACTAGCGGGAAAAGCACAGATACGCAGTATTTT	CASSTSGKSTDTQYF
TRBV12-3/TRBV12-4	.	.	TRBJ2-3	TGTGCCAGCAGCACGGTGGGCTTTACGCAGTATTTT	CASSTVGFTQYF
TRBV5-1	.	TRBD1	TRBJ2-1	TGCGCCACCCGTCGGGACAGATCGAACAATGAGCAGTTCTTC	CATRRDRSNNEQFF
TRBV9	.	.	TRBJ1-2	TGTGCCAGCAGCGTAGGGGGGGATGGCTACACCTTC	CASSVGGDGYTF
TRBV1	.	.	TRBJ2-3	TGCACCAGCAGCCAAGTAACAGTTTATTCTGACGATACGCAGTATTTT	CTSSQVTVYSDDTQYF
TRBV10-3	.	TRBD1	TRBJ2-7	TGTGCCATCCGGGACAGTACTACCTACGAGCAGTACTTC	CAIRDSTTYEQYF
TRBV2	.	.	TRBJ1-1	TGTGCCAGCAGTGCTACAGGTAACACTGAAGCTTTCTTT	CASSATGNTEAFF
TRBV7-9	once	.	TRBJ1-2	TGTGCCAGCAGCTTATATGCAGTATTGAATGGCTACACCTTC	CASSLYAVLNGYTF
TRBV4-1	once	TRBD2	TRBJ2-7	TGCGCCAGCAGCCTTCCTCTAGCGGGAGGGAACTACGAGCAGTACTTC	CASSLPLAGGNYEQYF
TRBV7-2	.	TRBD1	TRBJ2-7	TGTGCCAGCAGGCCCACGGGACAGATTATTTCCTACGAGCAGTACTTC	CASRPTGQIISYEQYF
TRBV5-1	once	.	TRBJ2-1	TGCGCCAGCAGCTTGGGACAGACCAATGAGCAGTTCTTC	CASSLGQTNEQFF
TRBV21-1	once	.	TRBJ2-7	TGTGCCAGCAGCATAACTCCGGGACAGGGAACCTACGAGCAGTACTTC	CASSITPGQGTYEQYF
TRBV18	.	TRBD1	TRBJ2-7	TGTGCCAGCTCCCCGACAGGGCTGAACGAGCAGTACTTC	CASSPTGLNEQYF
TRBV6-5	.	.	TRBJ1-5	TGTGCCAGCAGTTACTCGAGTTGGAGTCAGCCCCAGCATTTT	CASSYSSWSQPQHF
TRBV19	few	TRBD1	TRBJ2-2	TGTGCCAGTAGTATAGAGAGAGGGGGACAGGGAATGACCGGGGAGCTGTTTTTT	CASSIERGGQGMTGELFF
TRBV30	.	TRBD2	TRBJ2-3	TGTGCCTCGACTAGCGGGGCAGATACGCAGTATTTT	CASTSGADTQYF
TRBV7-3	once	.	TRBJ2-6	TGTGCCAGCAGCCCAACTCGTCCCTCTGGGGCCAACGTCCTGACTTTC	CASSPTRPSGANVLTF
TRBV30	.	.	TRBJ1-5	TGTGCCTGGAGTGGTGGGAGGGAGCAGCCCCAGCATTTT	CAWSGGREQPQHF
TRBV12-3/TRBV12-4	.	.	TRBJ1-1	TGTGCCAGCAGTAATTCCCGAGGCACTGAAGCTTTCTTT	CASSNSRGTEAFF
TRBV5-6	.	TRBD1	TRBJ1-5	TGTGCCAGCAGCTACCGGGGGACAGGTGGGCAGCCCCAGCATTTT	CASSYRGTGGQPQHF
TRBV7-6	.	.	TRBJ2-7	TGTGCCAGCAGCCCCACTGACAGGCGGTCCTACGAGCAGTACTTC	CASSPTDRRSYEQYF
TRBV19	.	TRBD2	TRBJ2-7	TGTGCCAGTAGTACGATAGGGACTAGCGGTACCTACGAGCAGTACTTC	CASSTIGTSGTYEQYF
TRBV27	.	.	TRBJ2-7	TGTGCCAGCAGCCAGAGGACAGAGTCCTACGAGCAGTACTTC	CASSQRTESYEQYF
TRBV11-2	.	.	TRBJ2-2	TGTGCCAGCAGCTTAGGACAGGCGAACACCGGGGAGCTGTTTTTT	CASSLGQANTGELFF
TRBV11-3	.	TRBD2	TRBJ2-1	TGTGCCAGCAGCCTGGGGGGGGAGGACTACAATGAGCAGTTCTTC	CASSLGGEDYNEQFF
TRBV7-2	.	TRBD2	TRBJ2-7	TGTGCCAGCAGCTTAACGCCGACCAGACTAGCGGGAGGGTACGAGCAGTACTTC	CASSLTPTRLAGGYEQYF
TRBV2	.	TRBD1	TRBJ1-4	TGTGCCAGCACCCTGACAGGGGCTAATGAAAAACTGTTTTTT	CASTLTGANEKLFF
TRBV2	once	TRBD2	TRBJ2-1	TGTGCCAGCATTAGGTGGGCTAGCGGTTACAATGAGCAGTTCTTC	CASIRWASGYNEQFF
TRBV29-1	.	TRBD2	TRBJ2-5	TGCAGCGTCAGTACTAGCGGGAGGGCCGATTGGGAGACCCAGTACTTC	CSVSTSGRADWETQYF
TRBV6-6	.	.	TRBJ1-1	TGTGCCAGCAGTTACTCGAGCGACGGGAACACTGAAGCTTTCTTT	CASSYSSDGNTEAFF
TRBV7-9	many	TRBD1	TRBJ1-5	TGTGCCAGCAGCCCCGGGACAGGGGGCCGTCAGCCCCAGCATTTT	CASSPGTGGRQPQHF
TRBV4-2	.	.	TRBJ2-4	TGTGCCAGCAGCCAAGAATACCGGTACGGCAAAAACATTCAGTACTTC	CASSQEYRYGKNIQYF
TRBV19	once	TRBD1	TRBJ1-2	TGTGCCAGAAGACGCCGGGACAGGGGATATAGGAGTGATGGCTACACCTTC	CARRRRDRGYRSDGYTF
TRBV6-1	.	.	TRBJ1-5	TGTGCCAGCAGTGAAGTTAGACAGCTCAATCAGCCCCAGCATTTT	CASSEVRQLNQPQHF
TRBV4-1	.	TRBD1	TRBJ1-1	TGCGCCAGCAGCCTCTACAGCGGAGTCACAGGGGGCCTGAACACTGAAGCTTTCTTT	CASSLYSGVTGGLNTEAFF
TRBV3-1/TRBV3-2	.	TRBD1	TRBJ2-2	TGTGCCAGCAGCCGGCATAAAGGGGGCCGGGACACCGGGGAGCTGTTTTTT	CASSRHKGGRDTGELFF
TRBV6-5	.	.	TRBJ1-1	TGTGCCAGCCAGGACTGGGGGCCCAACACTGAAGCTTTCTTT	CASQDWGPNTEAFF
TRBV27	.	.	TRBJ1-3	TGTGCCAGCAGTTCCACAGGGCTCGGAAACACCATATATTTT	CASSSTGLGNTIYF
TRBV18	.	TRBD2	TRBJ2-1	TGTGCCAGCTCATTGAATAAGCGGGAGAGTTACAATGAGCAGTTCTTC	CASSLNKRESYNEQFF
TRBV28	.	.	TRBJ2-7	TGTGCCAGCAGTTCTCAACACTACGAGCAGTACTTC	CASSSQHYEQYF
TRBV7-9	.	TRBD1	TRBJ1-5	TGTGCCAGCAGCTCTTCAGGGGGAAAAGATCAGCCCCAGCATTTT	CASSSSGGKDQPQHF
TRBV7-3	once	.	TRBJ2-7	TGTGCCAGCAGCTTAAGGGCAGCTGGCGAGCAGTACTTC	CASSLRAAGEQYF
TRBV19	few	TRBD1	TRBJ1-5	TGTGCCAGCAGGACAGGGGACTTCAATCAGCCCCAGCATTTT	CASRTGDFNQPQHF
TRBV15	.	.	TRBJ2-1	TGTGCCACCAGCAGAGTATCTAACCCGTACTCCTACAATGAGCAGTTCTTC	CATSRVSNPYSYNEQFF
TRBV28	.	.	TRBJ1-1	TGTGCCAGCATTCGGGGGGAGACTGAAGCTTTCTTT	CASIRGETEAFF